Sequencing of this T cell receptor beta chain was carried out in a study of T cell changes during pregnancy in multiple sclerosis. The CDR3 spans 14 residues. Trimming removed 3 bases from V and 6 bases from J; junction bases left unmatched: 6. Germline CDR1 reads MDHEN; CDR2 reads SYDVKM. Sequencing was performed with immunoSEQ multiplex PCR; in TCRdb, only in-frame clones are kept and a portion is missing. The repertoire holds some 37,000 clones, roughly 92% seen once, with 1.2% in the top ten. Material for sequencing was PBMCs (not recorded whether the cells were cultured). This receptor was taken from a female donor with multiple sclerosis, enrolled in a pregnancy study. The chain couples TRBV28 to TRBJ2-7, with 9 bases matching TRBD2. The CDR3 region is CASSFGGRGGEQYF. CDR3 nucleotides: TGTGCCAGCAGTTTCGGCGGGAGGGGGGGCGAGCAGTACTTC.